The 22 T cell receptor beta chains reported below all come from one sample, sequenced in a study of cytomegalovirus exposure and HLA in healthy donors. The study ran its PCR with 60 Vbeta and 13 Jbeta primers. Clones were read by immunoSEQ multiplex PCR, and TCRdb kept only the in-frame ones, dropping some. This repertoire shows about 120,000 clones, 74% found once; its top ten account for just over 2%. The sequenced material came from PBMCs. All receptors come from a human donor in good health.

As to this clone: The sample contains more than one DNA sequence encoding this CDR3. This rearrangement joins TRBV2 to TRBJ1-5; D might be TRBD1 (5 bases). Per germline, CDR1 SNHLY and CDR2 FYNNEI. V lost 5 bases, J lost 0 bases, and 8 bases lay in between. CDR3 length: 14 amino acids. The CDR3 here is CASSPGLSNQPQHF. The CDR3 nucleotides read TGTGCCAGCAGTCCAGGGCTTAGCAATCAGCCCCAGCATTTT.

The V call is TRBV7-2, the J call TRBJ2-2, with 9 nucleotides matching TRBD2. Germline-derived CDR1 and CDR2 are SGHTA and FQGNSA. This CDR3 comprises 16 residues. V gave up 1 base and J gave up 8 bases; unmatched junction bases: 8. The CDR3 DNA reads TGTGCCAGCAGCTTAGGGGGTAGCGGGGGAACGGGGGAGCTGTTTTTT. Its translation is CASSLGGSGGTGELFF.

J is TRBJ1-2 and V is TRBV4-2, with 11 bases that match TRBD1. Looked up from germline, CDR1 is LGHNA and CDR2 is YNFKEQ. The trim removed 1 base at V and 3 bases at J, leaving 10 bases unmatched. CDR3 length equals 18 residues. The CDR3 is CASSQAPDRGLFDYGYTF. For the CDR3, the DNA is TGTGCCAGCAGCCAAGCGCCGGACAGGGGGCTCTTTGACTATGGCTACACCTTC.

The rearrangement joins TRBV7-9 to TRBJ2-1, with D perhaps TRBD2 (6 bases). Germline CDR1 reads SEHNR; CDR2 reads FQNEAQ (reference sequence). V was shortened by 1 base and J by 0 bases, with 10 bases between the two germline ends. The CDR3 covers 16 residues. Here the CDR3 reads CASSLVEGSSYNEQFF. The CDR3 DNA is TGTGCCAGCAGCTTAGTGGAGGGTAGCTCCTACAATGAGCAGTTCTTC.

This clone showed up just once. The chain carries TRBV7-6 and TRBJ1-1, with a tentative D call TRBD1 (5 bases). CDR1 is SGHVS and CDR2 is FNYEAQ in the germline V gene. The ends were cut back, 0 bases at V and 3 bases at J, with 11 bases in the middle. The CDR3 is made up of 15 amino acids. The DNA for the CDR3 is TGTGCCAGCAGCTTAGCTTGGGGCGGAGACACTGAAGCTTTCTTT. Amino acid sequence: CASSLAWGGDTEAFF.

The count of this clone is one. The chain joins TRBV4-3 to TRBJ2-3; TRBD2 matches 10 bases. The CDR3 runs 16 residues. The junction had 8 bases not matched to a gene; V was cut back by 2 bases and J by 6 bases. Germline V gene sequence: CDR1 LGHNA, CDR2 YSLEER. The CDR3 nucleotides read TGCGCCAGCAGCCAACGCCTAGCGGGGGCCGGGGATACGCAGTATTTT. This translates into CASSQRLAGAGDTQYF.

J is TRBJ2-3 and V is TRBV28; 7 bases are a match to TRBD1. Germline loops: CDR1 MDHEN, CDR2 SYDVKM. This CDR3 spans 15 amino acids. The V and J ends lost 6 bases and 2 bases, in that order; junction bases with no gene match: 8. CDR3 sequence: CASSPEGTVTDTQYF. DNA of the CDR3: TGTGCCAGCAGCCCAGAGGGGACAGTCACAGATACGCAGTATTTT.

This clone was seen only once. V and J are TRBV25-1 and TRBJ2-7; D remains ambiguous. Trimming took off 9 bases at V and 3 bases at J, with 3 bases between the two ends. Germline CDR1 and CDR2: MGHDK and SYGVNS. The CDR3 is 9 amino acids. The CDR3 loop reads CASYYEQYF. In DNA, the CDR3 is TGTGCCAGTTACTACGAGCAGTACTTC.

V usage is TRBV5-8 and J usage is TRBJ1-6, with TRBD1 matching over 7 bases. From germline, CDR1 is SGHTS and CDR2 YDEGEE. CDR3 length: 16 residues. The junction had 11 bases not matched to a gene; V was cut back by 6 bases and J by 5 bases. CDR3 in amino acids: CASTLWQGVNNSPLHF. In nucleotides, the CDR3 is TGTGCCAGCACCCTTTGGCAGGGGGTGAATAATTCACCCCTCCACTTT. Looking up the rest from reference TRBV5-8 and TRBJ1-6 gives the full variable domain: EAGVTQSPTHLIKTRGQQATLRCSPISGHTSVYWYQQALGLGLQFLLWYDEGEERNRGNFPPRFSGRQFPNYSSELNVNALELEDSALYLCASTLWQGVNNSPLHFGNGTRLTVT.

CDR3 bases: TGTGCCAGCAGCCAAGATAAGGCGGGTGATGAGACCCAGTACTTC. Translation: CASSQDKAGDETQYF. This rearrangement joins TRBV4-2 to TRBJ2-5; TRBD2 might be the D (5 bases). The CDR3 totals 15 residues. CDR1 and CDR2 from the germline V gene are LGHNA and YNFKEQ. V lost 0 bases, J lost 5 bases, and 13 bases lay in between.

This clone was found a few times. V is TRBV6-1 and J is TRBJ2-1; no clear D gene. This CDR3 is 17 amino acids long. Germline-derived CDR1 and CDR2 are MNHNS and SASEGT. Trimming pared 3 bases from V and 0 bases from J, leaving 15 bases between. The CDR3 nucleotides are TGTGCCAGCAGTGAGTTACAGACAATCAGCTCCTACAATGAGCAGTTCTTC. This translates into CASSELQTISSYNEQFF.

The V gene is TRBV9, the J gene TRBJ1-2; D gene uncertain. This CDR3 is built from 14 residues. Germline-derived CDR1 and CDR2 are SGDLS and YYNGEE. The V end lost 0 bases, the J end lost 3 bases, and 9 bases lay between the germline ends. The CDR3 nucleotides are TGTGCCAGCAGCGTAGACGGCCAGGACTATGGCTACACCTTC. Encoded protein: CASSVDGQDYGYTF.

The sample holds a few counts of this clone. The V call is TRBV6-5, the J call TRBJ1-1; D is perhaps TRBD1 (6 bases). Deletions cut 5 bases from V and 0 bases from J, with 13 bases between. From germline, CDR1 is MNHEY and CDR2 SVGAGI. The CDR3 is 15 residues long. The CDR3 protein is CASSNLGQMNTEAFF. In DNA, the CDR3 is TGTGCCAGCAGTAACCTGGGACAAATGAACACTGAAGCTTTCTTT.

The gene calls are TRBV7-6 and TRBJ2-7, with TRBD1 identical over 8 bases. Germline-derived CDR1 and CDR2 are SGHVS and FNYEAQ. J lost 5 bases, V lost 5 bases, and 20 bases had no gene match. The CDR3 runs 18 residues. The CDR3 DNA is TGTGCCAGCAGCCCCTTGGGTGGGGTCCAGGGGGCTCAGGACGAGCAGTACTTC. Protein sequence: CASSPLGGVQGAQDEQYF.

This clone has only a few counts. The J gene is TRBJ2-7, the V gene TRBV6-5, with D possibly being TRBD1 (6 bases). Trimming removed 10 bases from V and 6 bases from J, with 13 bases in between. Germline-derived CDR1 and CDR2 are MNHEY and SVGAGI. The CDR3 is 11 amino acids. CDR3 sequence (DNA): TGTGCCACACAATCGACAGGCGAGCAGTACTTC. It codes for CATQSTGEQYF.

The V call is TRBV5-6, the J call TRBJ1-1; tentative D call: TRBD1 (6 bases). This CDR3 is built from 13 residues. V shed 3 bases and J shed 4 bases, with 10 bases lying between them. The germline CDR1 and CDR2 sequences are SGHDT and YYEEEE. In DNA, the CDR3 is TGTGCCAGCAGCTCAGGACAGCTCACTGAAGCTTTCTTT. Translated: CASSSGQLTEAFF.

The CDR3 region is CASSNPRGGATEAFF. As DNA, the CDR3 is TGTGCCAGCAGCAACCCAAGGGGAGGGGCCACTGAAGCTTTCTTT. The chain carries TRBV5-6 and TRBJ1-1; D may be TRBD1 (5 bases). The CDR3 totals 15 residues. The germline V gene encodes CDR1 SGHDT and CDR2 YYEEEE. V lost 4 bases and J lost 4, with 17 bases in between.

V usage is TRBV7-2 and J usage is TRBJ2-1; 11 bases map to TRBD2. CDR3 length equals 12 residues. Germline V gene lookup returns CDR1 SGHTA and CDR2 FQGNSA. Trimming cost V 4 bases and J 10 bases; bases outside gene matches: 0. This chain's CDR3 is CASSSSGREQFF. In DNA, the CDR3 is TGTGCCAGCAGCTCTAGCGGGAGGGAGCAGTTCTTC. The variable domain in full, with the rest retrieved from reference TRBV7-2 and TRBJ2-1, is GAGVSQSPSNKVTEKGKDVELRCDPISGHTALYWYRQSLGQGLEFLIYFQGNSAPDKSGLPSDRFSAERTGGSVSTLTIQRTQQEDSAVYLCASSSSGREQFFGPGTRLTVL.

This clone was found once. The V and J genes are TRBV9 and TRBJ2-5, with 7 bases matching TRBD1. Trimming removed 0 bases from V and 1 base from J; junction bases left unmatched: 3. The length of the CDR3 is 15 residues. Per germline, CDR1 SGDLS and CDR2 YYNGEE. CDR3 region: CASSVVGQSQETQYF. The CDR3 DNA reads TGTGCCAGCAGCGTAGTGGGACAGAGCCAAGAGACCCAGTACTTC.

The count of this clone is one. V gene TRBV10-1 combines with J gene TRBJ2-5, with 8 nucleotides matching TRBD1. The CDR3 length is 14 residues. The J segment lost 4 bases and the V segment lost 3 bases, leaving 4 bases of the junction unmatched. Germline lookup yields CDR1 WNHNN and CDR2 SYGVQD (reference sequence). The DNA for the CDR3 is TGCGCCAGCAGTGACGGGACAGGCTTAGAGACCCAGTACTTC. It translates to CASSDGTGLETQYF.

The chain uses TRBV10-2 and TRBJ1-2; TRBD1 matches 9 bases. CDR1 is WSHSY, CDR2 SAAADI, per germline. V trimming: 7 bases; J trimming: 3 bases; junction bases outside the gene matches: 6. This CDR3 comprises 14 residues. For the CDR3, the DNA is TGCGCCAGCACGGACAGGGGACGGGACTATGGCTACACCTTC. Encoded protein: CASTDRGRDYGYTF.

This clone was picked up one time. V and J are TRBV5-4 and TRBJ1-2, with D possibly being TRBD1 (5 bases). Between the trimmed V and J ends, which lost 4 bases and 3 bases, there was a span of 19 bases. This CDR3 is built from 16 residues. CDR1 is SGHNT, CDR2 YYREEE, per germline (reference sequence). In nucleotides, the CDR3 is TGTGCCAGCAGCCGGGGGGGGAGCCTGATCGACTATGGCTACACCTTC. It is translated as CASSRGGSLIDYGYTF.